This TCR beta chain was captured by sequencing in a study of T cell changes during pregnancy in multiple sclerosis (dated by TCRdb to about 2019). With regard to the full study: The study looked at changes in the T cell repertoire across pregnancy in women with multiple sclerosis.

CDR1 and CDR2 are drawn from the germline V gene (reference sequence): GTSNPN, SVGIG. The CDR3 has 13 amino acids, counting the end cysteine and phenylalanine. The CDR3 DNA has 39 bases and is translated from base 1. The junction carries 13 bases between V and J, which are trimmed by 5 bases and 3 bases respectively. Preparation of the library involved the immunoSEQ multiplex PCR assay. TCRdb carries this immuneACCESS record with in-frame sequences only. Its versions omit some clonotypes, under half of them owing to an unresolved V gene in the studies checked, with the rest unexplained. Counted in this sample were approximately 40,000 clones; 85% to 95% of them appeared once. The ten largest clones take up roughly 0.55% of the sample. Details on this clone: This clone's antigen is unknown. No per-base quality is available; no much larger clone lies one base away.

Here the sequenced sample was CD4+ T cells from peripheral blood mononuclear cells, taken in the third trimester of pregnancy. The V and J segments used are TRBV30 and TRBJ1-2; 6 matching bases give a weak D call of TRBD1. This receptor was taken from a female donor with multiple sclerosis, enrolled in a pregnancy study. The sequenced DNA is TGTGCCTGGGCGCTACAGGGTGACTATGGCTACACCTTC. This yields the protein CAWALQGDYGYTF.